This T cell receptor beta chain was identified in a study of human T cells and chemical hapten exposure. This sample's time point: patch test 1, 2 weeks after DPC sensitization. Noted treatment: therapeutic diphenylcyclopropenone sensitization with weekly scalp DPC. This clonotype was seen at least ten times. The study's library attached unique molecular identifiers to single cDNA molecules. MiXCR, run by TCRdb on the RACE reads, gives a single entry per CDR3 protein. The data show about 380,000 distinct CDR3 sequences, about 4.4% seen once. Germline V gene data show CDR1 as SGHDT and CDR2 as YYEEEE. The CDR3 extends over 15 amino acids. The ends were cut back, 4 bases at V and 2 bases at J, with 13 bases in the middle.

Sequencing used whole blood, obtained in connection with sensitization to the hapten diphenylcyclopropenone (DPC). The chain carries TRBV5-6 and TRBJ1-5; D is unresolved. This clonotype was obtained from a woman aged 45 to 65 with alopecia areata. Some clones in this sample may be carry-over from other donors' samples. The CDR3 sequence is CASSAGSLGNQPQHF. CDR3 nucleotide sequence: TGTGCCAGCAGCGCTGGGAGTTTGGGCAATCAGCCCCAGCATTTT.